This record concerns one TCR beta chain sequence. Its antigen is still unknown. V gave up 4 bases and J gave up 5 bases; unmatched junction bases: 9. The CDR3 is 15 amino acids. Germline assignment: CDR1 SGHNT and CDR2 YYREEE (reference sequence). The record originates from a study of T cell responses to AZD1222 COVID-19 vaccine. Study results and limitations: After the peak T cell response, and only then, were repertoires sampled. Donors, mostly white British, included more females; clonal diversity was possibly underestimated. Regions left unmutated in variants are reportedly the target of nearly half of spike-specific TCRs.

Assay: immunoSEQ multiplex PCR; the TCRdb copy retains only in-frame clones and omits some. The sample holds roughly 150,000 clones; approximately 90% are singletons and the top ten take roughly 1.6%. The sequences come from peripheral blood, collected 28 days after the second AZD1222 dose. This sequence originates from an adult who received the AZD1222 COVID-19 vaccine. The chain carries TRBV5-4 and TRBJ1-1, with 9 bases lining up with TRBD1. This chain's CDR3 is CASSRPGQGYTEAFF. The CDR3 DNA reads TGTGCCAGCAGCAGGCCGGGACAGGGATATACTGAAGCTTTCTTT.